Here is one T cell receptor beta chain with its context. The sample originates from a study of cytomegalovirus exposure and HLA in healthy donors. 60 Vbeta and 13 Jbeta primers were used in PCR. The protocol was immunoSEQ multiplex PCR, while the TCRdb copy is restricted to in-frame clones and leaves out a portion. The table has about 110,000 clones, approximately 80% seen once. CDR3 size: 11 residues. With 2 bases removed from V and 8 bases from J, the gap between germline ends came to 5 bases. The germline CDR1 and CDR2 sequences are SGHDT and YYEEEE. The sequence came from a middle-aged man in good health and CMV-seronegative. This chain links TRBV5-6 with TRBJ2-1, with D uncertain. The sample taken for sequencing was PBMCs. CDR3 sequence reads: CASSFVDEQFF. CDR3 sequence (DNA): TGTGCCAGCAGCTTTGTAGATGAGCAGTTCTTC.